This T cell receptor (beta chain) originates from a study of identical twins. Per germline, CDR1 LGHDT and CDR2 YNNKEL (reference sequence). The CDR3 runs 14 residues. V lost 3 bases to trimming and J lost 5 bases, with 13 bases between them. The cDNA had a unique molecular identifier and a template-switch universal primer site. TCRdb reprocessed the 5' RACE reads with MiXCR, giving one entry per CDR3 protein. This sample has 350,000 or so distinct CDR3 sequences; approximately 9.1% occur once, and the top ten carry 8% to 10%. The sequence came from a woman aged 50 to 60 in good health. Sequencing was performed on naive T cells sorted from blood. The rearrangement uses TRBV3-1 and TRBJ1-1; D is unresolved. CDR3 residues: CASSQRGSGTEAFF. The CDR3 DNA reads as TGTGCCAGCAGCCAGCGGGGTTCGGGGACTGAAGCTTTCTTT. The full variable domain, rest sourced from reference TRBV3-1 and TRBJ1-1, is DTAVSQTPKYLVTQMGNDKSIKCEQNLGHDTMYWYKQDSKKFLKIMFSYNNKELIINETVPNRFSPKSPDKAHLNLHINSLELGDSAVYFCASSQRGSGTEAFFGQGTRLTVV.